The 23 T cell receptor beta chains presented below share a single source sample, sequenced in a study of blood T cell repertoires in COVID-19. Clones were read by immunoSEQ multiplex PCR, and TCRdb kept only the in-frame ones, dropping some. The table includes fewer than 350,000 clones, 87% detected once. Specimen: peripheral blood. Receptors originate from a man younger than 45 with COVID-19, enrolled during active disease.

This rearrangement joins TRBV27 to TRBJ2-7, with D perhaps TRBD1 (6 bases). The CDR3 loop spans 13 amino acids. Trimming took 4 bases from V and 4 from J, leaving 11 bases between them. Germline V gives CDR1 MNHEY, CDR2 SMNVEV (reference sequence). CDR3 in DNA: TGTGCCAGCAGTTCATACGGACAGTACGAGCAGTACTTC. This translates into CASSSYGQYEQYF.

CDR3 protein: CASSQDGAGGIDEQYF. In DNA, the CDR3 is TGTGCCAGCAGCCAAGATGGTGCAGGGGGCATCGACGAGCAGTACTTC. This chain links TRBV4-2 with TRBJ2-7, with 8 bases aligning to TRBD1. CDR1 and CDR2 from the germline V gene are LGHNA and YNFKEQ. The CDR3 runs to 16 residues. V shed 0 bases and J 5 bases; nucleotides not matched to a gene: 9.

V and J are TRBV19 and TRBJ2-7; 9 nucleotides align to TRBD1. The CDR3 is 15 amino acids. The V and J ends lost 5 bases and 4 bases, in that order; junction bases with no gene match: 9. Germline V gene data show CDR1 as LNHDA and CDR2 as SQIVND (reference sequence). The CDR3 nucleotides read TGTGCCAGTAGTCCAATTACAGGGGGCGCTTACGAGCAGTACTTC. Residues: CASSPITGGAYEQYF. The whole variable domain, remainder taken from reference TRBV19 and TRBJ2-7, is DGGITQSPKYLFRKEGQNVTLSCEQNLNHDAMYWYRQDPGQGLRLIYYSQIVNDFQKGDIAEGYSVSREKKESFPLTVTSAQKNPTAFYLCASSPITGGAYEQYFGPGTRLTVT.

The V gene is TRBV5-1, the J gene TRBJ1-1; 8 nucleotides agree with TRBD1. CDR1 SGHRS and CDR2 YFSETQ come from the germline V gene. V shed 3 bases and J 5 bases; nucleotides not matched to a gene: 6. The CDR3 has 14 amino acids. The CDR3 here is CASSSATGGTEAFF. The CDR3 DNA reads TGCGCCAGCAGCTCAGCAACAGGGGGAACTGAAGCTTTCTTT.

As DNA, the CDR3 is TGTGCCAGCACGAGCTCAAACCGGGAAAGATTTAAAGCTTTCTTT. Protein sequence: CASTSSNRERFKAFF. The genes are TRBV6-5 and TRBJ1-1; no definite D call. This CDR3 spans 15 amino acids. CDR1 MNHEY and CDR2 SVGAGI come from the germline V gene. V was clipped by 7 bases and J by 9 bases, with 24 bases between them.

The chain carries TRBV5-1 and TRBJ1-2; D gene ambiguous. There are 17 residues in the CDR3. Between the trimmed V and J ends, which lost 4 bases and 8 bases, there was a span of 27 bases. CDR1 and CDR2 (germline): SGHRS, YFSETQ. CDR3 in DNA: TGCGCCAGCAGCCTCGGAGGGCTACCTTCAAGGCCTTGGGGCTACACCTTC. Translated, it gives CASSLGGLPSRPWGYTF.

CDR3 coding DNA: TGCGCCAGCAGCCAAGGCGTAACAGGGGTATCCTACGAGCAGTACTTC. Translation: CASSQGVTGVSYEQYF. The chain recombines TRBV4-1 with TRBJ2-7; TRBD1 matches at 7 bases. Per the germline V gene, CDR1 is MGHRA and CDR2 is YSYEKL. The CDR3 has 16 residues. V shed 1 base, J shed 1 base, and the junction held 7 bases outside the gene matches.

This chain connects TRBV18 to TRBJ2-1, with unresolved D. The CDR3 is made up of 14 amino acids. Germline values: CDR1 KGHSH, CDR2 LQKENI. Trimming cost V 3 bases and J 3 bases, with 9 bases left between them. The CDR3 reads CASSPKSSYNEQFF. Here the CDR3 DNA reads TGTGCCAGCTCACCGAAATCTAGCTACAATGAGCAGTTCTTC.

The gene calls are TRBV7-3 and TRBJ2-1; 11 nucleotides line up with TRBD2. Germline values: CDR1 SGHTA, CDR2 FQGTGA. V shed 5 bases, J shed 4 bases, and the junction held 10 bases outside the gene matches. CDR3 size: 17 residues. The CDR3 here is CASSPAPLAGGYNEQFF. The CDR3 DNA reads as TGTGCCAGCAGCCCAGCCCCTCTAGCGGGGGGTTACAATGAGCAGTTCTTC.

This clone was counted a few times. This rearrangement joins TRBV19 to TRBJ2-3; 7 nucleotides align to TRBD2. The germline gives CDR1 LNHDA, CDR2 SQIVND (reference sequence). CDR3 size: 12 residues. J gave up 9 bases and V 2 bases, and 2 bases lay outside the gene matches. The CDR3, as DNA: TGTGCCAGTAGTATAATCGGGGGGACGCAGTATTTT. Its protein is CASSIIGGTQYF.

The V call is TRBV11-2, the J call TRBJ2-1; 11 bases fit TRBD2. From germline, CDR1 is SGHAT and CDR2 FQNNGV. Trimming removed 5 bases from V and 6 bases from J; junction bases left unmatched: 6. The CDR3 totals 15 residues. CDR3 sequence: CASSRSGTSGNEQFF. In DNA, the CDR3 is TGTGCCAGCAGCCGCTCCGGGACTAGCGGCAATGAGCAGTTCTTC. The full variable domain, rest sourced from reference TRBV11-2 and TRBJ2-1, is EAGVAQSPRYKIIEKRQSVAFWCNPISGHATLYWYQQILGQGPKLLIQFQNNGVVDDSQLPKDRFSAERLKGVDSTLKIQPAKLEDSAVYLCASSRSGTSGNEQFFGPGTRLTVL.

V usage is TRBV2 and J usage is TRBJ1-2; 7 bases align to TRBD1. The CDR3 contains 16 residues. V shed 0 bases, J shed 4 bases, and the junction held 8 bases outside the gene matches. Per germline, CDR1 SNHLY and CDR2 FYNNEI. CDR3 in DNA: TGTGCCAGCAGTGAAGCGGGAACAGGGGCCGGCTATGGCTACACCTTC. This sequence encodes CASSEAGTGAGYGYTF.

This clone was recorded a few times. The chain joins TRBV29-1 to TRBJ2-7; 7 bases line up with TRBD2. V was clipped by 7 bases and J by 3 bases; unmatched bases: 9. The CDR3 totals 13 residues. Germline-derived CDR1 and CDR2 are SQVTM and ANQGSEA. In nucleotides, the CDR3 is TGCAGCGCTGCCCCCGCGGGGGACTACGAGCAGTACTTC. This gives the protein CSAAPAGDYEQYF.

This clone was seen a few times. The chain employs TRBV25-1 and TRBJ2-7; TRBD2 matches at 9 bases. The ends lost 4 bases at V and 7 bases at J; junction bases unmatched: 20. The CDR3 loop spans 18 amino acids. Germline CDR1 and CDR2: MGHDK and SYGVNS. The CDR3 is CASSAAGGTLPSWREQYF. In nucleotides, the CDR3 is TGTGCCAGCAGTGCGGCGGGGGGGACGCTCCCATCGTGGAGAGAGCAGTACTTC.

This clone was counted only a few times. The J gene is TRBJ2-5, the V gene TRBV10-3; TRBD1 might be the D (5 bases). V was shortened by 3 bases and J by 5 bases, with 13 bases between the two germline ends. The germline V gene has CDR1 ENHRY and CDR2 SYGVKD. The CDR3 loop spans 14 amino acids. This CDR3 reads CAISEGAPGETQYF. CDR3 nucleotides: TGTGCCATCAGTGAAGGGGCCCCCGGGGAGACCCAGTACTTC.

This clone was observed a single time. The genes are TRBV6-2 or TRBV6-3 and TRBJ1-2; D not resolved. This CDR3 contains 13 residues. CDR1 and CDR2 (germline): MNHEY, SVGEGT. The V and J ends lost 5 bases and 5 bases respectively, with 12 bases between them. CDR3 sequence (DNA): TGTGCCAGCAGTCCAGGCGTACGATATGGCTACACCTTC. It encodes CASSPGVRYGYTF.

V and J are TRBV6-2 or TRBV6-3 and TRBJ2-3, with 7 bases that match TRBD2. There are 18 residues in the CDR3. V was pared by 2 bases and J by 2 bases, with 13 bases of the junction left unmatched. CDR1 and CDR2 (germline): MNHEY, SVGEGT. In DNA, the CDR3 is TGTGCCAGCAGTTACGGCCAGCGGGGTCGCATTCACACAGATACGCAGTATTTT. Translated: CASSYGQRGRIHTDTQYF.

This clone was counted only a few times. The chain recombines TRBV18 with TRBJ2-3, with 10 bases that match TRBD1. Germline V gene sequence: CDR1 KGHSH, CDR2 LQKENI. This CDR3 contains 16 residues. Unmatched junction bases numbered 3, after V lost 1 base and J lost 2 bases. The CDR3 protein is CASSPRQGANTDTQYF. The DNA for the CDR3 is TGTGCCAGCTCACCACGACAGGGGGCTAACACAGATACGCAGTATTTT. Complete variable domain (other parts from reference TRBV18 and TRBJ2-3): NAGVMQNPRHLVRRRGQEARLRCSPMKGHSHVYWYRQLPEEGLKFMVYLQKENIIDESGMPKERFSAEFPKEGPSILRIQQVVRGDSAAYFCASSPRQGANTDTQYFGPGTRLTVL.

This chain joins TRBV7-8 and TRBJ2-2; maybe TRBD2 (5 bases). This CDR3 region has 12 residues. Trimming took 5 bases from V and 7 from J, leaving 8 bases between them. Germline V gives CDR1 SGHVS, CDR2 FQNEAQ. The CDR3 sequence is CASSPGVGELFF. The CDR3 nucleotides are TGTGCCAGCAGCCCCGGGGTCGGGGAGCTGTTTTTT.

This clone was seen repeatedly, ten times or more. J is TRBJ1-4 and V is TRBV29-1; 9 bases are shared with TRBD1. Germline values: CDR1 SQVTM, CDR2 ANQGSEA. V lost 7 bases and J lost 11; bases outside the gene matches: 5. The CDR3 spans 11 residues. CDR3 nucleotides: TGCAGCGGACAGGGGGAGGGGAAACTGTTTTTT. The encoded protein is CSGQGEGKLFF. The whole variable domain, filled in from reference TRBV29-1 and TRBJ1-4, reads SAVISQKPSRDICQRGTSLTIQCQVDSQVTMMFWYRQQPGQSLTLIATANQGSEATYESGFVIDKFPISRPNLTFSTLTVSNMSPEDSSIYLCSGQGEGKLFFGSGTQLSVL.

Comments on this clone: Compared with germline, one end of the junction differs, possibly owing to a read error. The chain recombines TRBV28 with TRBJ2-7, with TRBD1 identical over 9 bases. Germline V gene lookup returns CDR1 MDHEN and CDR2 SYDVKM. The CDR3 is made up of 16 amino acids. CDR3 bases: TGTGCCAGCAGTTCCCCGGGACAGGGTCCCTCCCACGAGCAGTACTTC. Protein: CASSSPGQGPSHEQYF.

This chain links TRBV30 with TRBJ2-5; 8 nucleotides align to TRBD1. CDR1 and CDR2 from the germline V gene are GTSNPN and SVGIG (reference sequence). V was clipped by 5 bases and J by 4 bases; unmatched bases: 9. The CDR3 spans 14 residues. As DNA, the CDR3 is TGTGCCTGGCGGGATACAGGGGGAGTAGAGACCCAGTACTTC. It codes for CAWRDTGGVETQYF.

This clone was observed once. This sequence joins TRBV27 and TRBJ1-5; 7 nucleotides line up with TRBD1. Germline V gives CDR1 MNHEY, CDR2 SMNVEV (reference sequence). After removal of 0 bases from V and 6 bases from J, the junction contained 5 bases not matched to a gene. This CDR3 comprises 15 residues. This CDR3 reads CASSLSRGPPQPQHF. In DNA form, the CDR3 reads TGTGCCAGCAGTTTATCTAGGGGGCCCCCTCAGCCCCAGCATTTT.